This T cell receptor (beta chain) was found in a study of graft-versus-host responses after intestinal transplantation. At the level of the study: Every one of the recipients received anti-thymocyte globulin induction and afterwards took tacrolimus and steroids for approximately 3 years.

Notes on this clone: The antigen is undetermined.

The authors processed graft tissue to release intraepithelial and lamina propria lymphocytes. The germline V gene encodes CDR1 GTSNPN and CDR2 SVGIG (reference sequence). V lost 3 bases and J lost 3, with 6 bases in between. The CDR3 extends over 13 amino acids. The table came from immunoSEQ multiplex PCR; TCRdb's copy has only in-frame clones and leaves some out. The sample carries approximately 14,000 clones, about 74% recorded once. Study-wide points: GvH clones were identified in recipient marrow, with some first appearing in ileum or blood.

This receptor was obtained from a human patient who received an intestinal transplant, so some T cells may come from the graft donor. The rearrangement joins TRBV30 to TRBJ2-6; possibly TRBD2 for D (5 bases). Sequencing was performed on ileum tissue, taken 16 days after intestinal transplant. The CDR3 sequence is CAWRGSGANVLTF. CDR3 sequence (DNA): TGTGCCTGGAGGGGGAGTGGGGCCAACGTCCTGACTTTC.